The 5 T cell receptor beta chains below come from one sample, sequenced in a study of blood T cell repertoires in COVID-19. Using immunoSEQ multiplex PCR, the repertoire was profiled, and TCRdb retains in-frame clones only, with some absent. The sample carries 270,000 or so clones, roughly 86% recorded once. The sequencing input was PBMCs or T cells enriched from blood (not recorded which). The receptors here all came from a woman aged 18-35 years who had recovered from COVID-19.

The CDR3 reads CASASSGGAKSEQFF. DNA of the CDR3: TGTGCCAGTGCATCTAGCGGGGGGGCCAAATCCGAGCAGTTCTTC. The V call is TRBV19, the J call TRBJ2-1, with 12 positions matching TRBD2. The length of the CDR3 is 15 residues. V was pared by 8 bases and J by 10 bases, with 12 bases of the junction left unmatched. Germline V gives CDR1 LNHDA, CDR2 SQIVND (reference sequence).

This chain uses TRBV3-1 (or the pseudogene TRBV3-2) with TRBJ2-3; the D is unclear. Germline V gene sequence: CDR1 LGHDT, CDR2 YNNKEL (reference sequence). The V end was cut by 2 bases, the J end by 2 bases, with 5 bases between. The CDR3 totals 13 residues. CDR3 nucleotides: TGTGCCAGCAGCCAACCAAACACAGATACGCAGTATTTT. Translating gives CASSQPNTDTQYF.

This clone was recorded a few times. The CDR3 DNA sequence: TGCAGTGCTAGTGATCGACAGGGTTGGTCACCCCTCCACTTT. Its translation is CSASDRQGWSPLHF. The genes are TRBV20-1 and TRBJ1-6; TRBD1 matches at 7 bases. CDR1 is DFQATT and CDR2 is SNEGSKA in the germline V gene (reference sequence). V gave up 3 bases and J gave up 10 bases; unmatched junction bases: 9. The CDR3 is 14 residues long.

This clone was observed a few times. The V call is TRBV6-6, the J call TRBJ1-5; D remains unclear. V was clipped by 5 bases and J by 0 bases, with 17 bases between them. Germline CDR1 is MNHNY and CDR2 is SVGAGI (reference sequence). CDR3 length: 17 amino acids. The CDR3 reads CASSPPRSGDSNQPQHF. CDR3 nucleotides: TGTGCCAGCAGTCCCCCAAGGTCAGGTGATAGCAATCAGCCCCAGCATTTT.

V usage is TRBV9 and J usage is TRBJ1-1; D ambiguous. V lost 0 bases and J lost 1, with 16 bases in between. This CDR3 has 17 amino acids. In germline, CDR1 is SGDLS, CDR2 YYNGEE. The CDR3, as DNA: TGTGCCAGCAGCGTAGCGAGTACGGGGATTAAGAACACTGAAGCTTTCTTT. Translated: CASSVASTGIKNTEAFF.